The rows below give T cell receptor beta chains drawn from one sample of a study of regulatory T cells in long-lasting Graves disease. Via MiXCR, TCRdb re-called the multiplex PCR reads, giving one row per CDR3 protein. The table includes about 560,000 distinct CDR3 sequences, around 15% detected once. These same data were also listed under a study on T cells in Graves' hyperthyroidism and ophthalmopathy.

Sequencing used peripheral blood mononuclear cells (PBMCs), obtained at new diagnosis, from a patient treated with antithyroid drugs. The origin of the receptors is a man younger than 35 with Graves disease. Both conserved end residues are part of each CDR3. Each record gives: J gene, V gene, D gene, clone size, CDR3 protein, CDR3 DNA. A D gene is named only where the DNA matches it firmly. Clone size appears in some rows only: once, few, many, or a class for an expanded clone.

>TRBJ2-7|TRBV30|TRBD1|many
CAWSFPGQGNYEQYF
TGTGCCTGGAGTTTCCCGGGACAGGGGAACTACGAGCAGTACTTC
>TRBJ1-5|TRBV18|TRBD1|.
CASSQGARYQPQHF
TGTGCCAGCTCACAGGGGGCGCGATATCAGCCCCAGCATTTT
>TRBJ1-4|TRBV6-9|.|once
CASSYRGGANEKLFF
TGTGCCAGCAGTTATAGAGGCGGGGCTAATGAAAAACTGTTTTTT
>TRBJ2-7|TRBV27|.|.
CASSPGGGPGINEQYF
TGTGCCAGCAGTCCAGGTGGTGGGCCCGGGATAAACGAGCAGTACTTC
>TRBJ2-5|TRBV10-3|.|many
CANRSGPEEETQYF
TGTGCCAACCGATCGGGGCCCGAGGAGGAGACCCAGTACTTC
>TRBJ2-3|TRBV11-3|TRBD1|.
CASSLGTGASTDTQYF
TGTGCCAGCAGCTTGGGGACAGGGGCGAGCACAGATACGCAGTATTTT
>TRBJ2-1|TRBV30|TRBD1|many
CAWSTGTGAYNEQFF
TGTGCCTGGAGTACCGGGACAGGGGCATACAATGAGCAGTTCTTC
>TRBJ2-1|TRBV7-9|.|few
CASSLDESDEQFF
TGTGCCAGCAGCCTCGACGAGAGCGATGAGCAGTTCTTC
>TRBJ1-1|TRBV11-2|TRBD1|many
CASRSTGVPEAFF
TGTGCCAGCAGATCGACAGGGGTCCCCGAAGCTTTCTTT
>TRBJ2-2|TRBV10-1|.|.
CASVGTRNSTGELFF
TGCGCCAGCGTCGGGACCCGGAACTCCACCGGGGAGCTGTTTTTT
>TRBJ1-1|TRBV20-1|.|few
CSARGTIGTEAFF
TGCAGTGCTAGGGGGACAATTGGAACTGAAGCTTTCTTT
>TRBJ2-7|TRBV3-1|.|few
CASSHNWNSYEQYF
TGTGCCAGCAGCCATAATTGGAACTCCTACGAGCAGTACTTC
>TRBJ2-3|TRBV20-1|TRBD2|.
CSARDRRASGYTDTQYF
TGCAGTGCTAGAGATCGGAGGGCTAGCGGGTACACAGATACGCAGTATTTT
>TRBJ2-1|TRBV9|TRBD2|.
CASSVGVGLAGGDEQFF
TGTGCCAGCAGCGTAGGGGTGGGACTAGCGGGAGGGGATGAGCAGTTCTTC
>TRBJ2-1|TRBV27|.|.
CASGLHNEQFF
TGTGCCAGCGGGCTTCACAATGAGCAGTTCTTC
>TRBJ2-2|TRBV19|.|.
CASLGGELFF
TGTGCCAGCCTCGGAGGGGAGCTGTTTTTT
>TRBJ2-1|TRBV12-3/TRBV12-4|TRBD2|many
CASSDGLAGVGVQFF
TGTGCCAGCAGTGACGGACTAGCGGGAGTCGGAGTGCAGTTCTTC
>TRBJ2-7|TRBV10-3|.|.
CAISVYDTYEQYF
TGTGCCATCAGTGTTTATGATACCTACGAGCAGTACTTC
>TRBJ2-1|TRBV6-9|.|.
CASSYNIWRDRSPNEQFF
TGTGCCAGCAGTTACAATATTTGGCGGGATCGTTCCCCGAATGAGCAGTTCTTC
>TRBJ2-5|TRBV19|TRBD1|few
CASSETTGGTQYF
TGTGCCAGTAGTGAGACTACAGGGGGGACCCAGTACTTC
>TRBJ1-1|TRBV7-9|TRBD1|many
CASGKTGVFPEAFF
TGTGCCAGCGGCAAGACAGGGGTGTTCCCTGAAGCTTTCTTT
>TRBJ1-1|TRBV5-1|TRBD1|.
CASSSPDRGQTEAFF
TGCGCCAGCAGCTCACCCGACAGGGGGCAAACTGAAGCTTTCTTT
>TRBJ2-7|TRBV27|.|many
CASSLNRVAYF
TGTGCCAGCAGTCTAAACAGGGTTGCGTACTTC
>TRBJ1-1|TRBV5-1|TRBD1|.
CASSLGRGRPGTEAFF
TGCGCCAGCAGCTTGGGCAGGGGGCGCCCCGGCACTGAAGCTTTCTTT
>TRBJ2-7|TRBV6-2/TRBV6-3|TRBD1|few
CASGRTGLTYEQYF
TGTGCCAGCGGACGGACAGGGCTAACCTACGAGCAGTACTTC
>TRBJ2-5|TRBV5-6|.|few
CASSFSGGSETQYF
TGTGCCAGCAGCTTTTCGGGGGGCTCGGAGACCCAGTACTTC
>TRBJ1-1|TRBV5-1|.|many
CASSSQIPSEAFF
TGCGCCAGCAGCTCACAGATTCCCTCTGAAGCTTTCTTT
>TRBJ2-2|TRBV5-1|TRBD1|many
CASSLRGQDRYTGELFF
TGCGCCAGCAGCCTAAGGGGGCAGGATCGGTACACCGGGGAGCTGTTTTTT
>TRBJ2-3|TRBV3-1|TRBD2|few
CASSARTSGRRTDTQYF
TGTGCCAGCAGCGCAAGAACTAGCGGGAGACGGACAGATACGCAGTATTTT
>TRBJ1-2|TRBV19|.|few
CASSATRLGTYGYTF
TGTGCCAGTAGTGCCACAAGGCTGGGGACCTATGGCTACACCTTC
>TRBJ1-4|TRBV9|.|.
CASSVGKMDEKLFF
TGTGCCAGCAGCGTTGGGAAGATGGACGAAAAACTGTTTTTT
>TRBJ2-1|TRBV6-2/TRBV6-3|TRBD2|many
CASSYSEAGGVNEQFF
TGTGCCAGCAGTTACTCCGAAGCGGGAGGTGTCAATGAGCAGTTCTTC
>TRBJ2-7|TRBV20-1|TRBD1|.
CSAKGTGATYEQYF
TGCAGTGCTAAGGGGACAGGGGCCACCTACGAGCAGTACTTC
>TRBJ2-1|TRBV7-9|TRBD2|few
CASSLLTSGSPEQFF
TGTGCCAGCAGCCTACTGACTAGCGGGAGTCCAGAGCAGTTCTTC
>TRBJ2-7|TRBV29-1|TRBD2|.
CSGGLAGSGYYEQYF
TGCAGCGGGGGACTAGCGGGGTCAGGTTACTACGAGCAGTACTTC
>TRBJ1-6|TRBV7-9|.|.
CASSLVAGVGSPLHF
TGTGCCAGCAGCTTAGTGGCAGGGGTTGGATCACCCCTCCACTTT
>TRBJ2-7|TRBV5-1|.|many
CASSSTELWDEQYF
TGCGCCAGCAGCTCAACAGAGTTATGGGACGAGCAGTACTTC
>TRBJ2-1|TRBV19|.|few
CASSIVGSGLSSYNEQFF
TGTGCCAGTAGTATAGTAGGTAGCGGCTTAAGCTCCTACAATGAGCAGTTCTTC
>TRBJ2-5|TRBV9|.|few
CASSVRQDLRQETQYF
TGTGCCAGCAGCGTACGACAGGACCTAAGACAAGAGACCCAGTACTTC
>TRBJ2-7|TRBV19|.|.
CASSIDRREQYF
TGTGCCAGTAGTATTGACAGGAGGGAGCAGTACTTC